This T cell receptor beta chain was documented in a study of blood T cells in healthy people across ages. Findings and caveats of the study: The study lacked donor CMV status, which possibly confounded expanded clonotype changes.

Using a J-beta primer mix together with a sample-barcoded 5' primer, a second PCR was run for roughly 7 to 11 cycles. Samples each returned at least 3 million CDR3-containing paired-end reads. TCRdb reprocessed the 5' RACE reads via MiXCR and lists one record per CDR3 protein. The table has approximately 1.5 million distinct CDR3 sequences, about 35% seen once. This CDR3 contains 15 residues. Germline CDR1 is LGHDT and CDR2 is YNNKEL (reference sequence). J lost 6 bases, V lost 4 bases, and 3 bases had no gene match. Healthy Caucasian individuals from Russia aged roughly 6 to 95 served as donors. Isolation per sample recovered at least 7 million PBMCs. This clonotype was counted at least ten times. Its antigen is undetermined.

V is TRBV3-1 and J is TRBJ2-1; 13 nucleotides match TRBD2. Sequencing used blood. This clonotype was obtained from a woman aged 30 to 39 in good health. The DNA for the CDR3 is TGTGCCAGCAGCCTCCGACTAGCGGGGGGCAATGAGCAGTTCTTC. Translation gives CASSLRLAGGNEQFF.